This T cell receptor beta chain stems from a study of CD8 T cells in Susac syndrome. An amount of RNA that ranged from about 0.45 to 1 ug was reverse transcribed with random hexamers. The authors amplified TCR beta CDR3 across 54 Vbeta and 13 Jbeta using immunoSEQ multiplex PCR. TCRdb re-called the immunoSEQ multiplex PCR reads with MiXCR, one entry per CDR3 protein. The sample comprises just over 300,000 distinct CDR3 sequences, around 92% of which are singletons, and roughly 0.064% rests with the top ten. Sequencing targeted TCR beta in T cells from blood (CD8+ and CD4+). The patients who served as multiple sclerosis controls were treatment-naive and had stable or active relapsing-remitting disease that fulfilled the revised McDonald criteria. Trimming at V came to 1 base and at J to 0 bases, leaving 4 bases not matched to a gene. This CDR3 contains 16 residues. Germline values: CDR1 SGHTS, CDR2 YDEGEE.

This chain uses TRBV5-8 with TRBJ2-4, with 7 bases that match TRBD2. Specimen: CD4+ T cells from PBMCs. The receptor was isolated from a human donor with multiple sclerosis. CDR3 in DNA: TGTGCCAGCAGCTTGCGGCTAGCGGTAGCCAAAAACATTCAGTACTTC. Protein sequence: CASSLRLAVAKNIQYF.